This T cell receptor beta chain is drawn from a study of PD-1 blockade in classical Hodgkin lymphoma. The wider study: On a schedule of every 2 weeks, patients received nivolumab 3 mg/kg intravenously.

Profiling relied on immunoSEQ multiplex PCR, and the TCRdb table lists in-frame clones only, not all of them. The table includes 40,000 to 45,000 clones, over 55% detected once. There was relapse after autologous stem cell transplantation in every patient, and there was variation in brentuximab vedotin exposure. The CDR3 loop spans 14 amino acids. V lost 6 bases and J lost 7; bases outside the gene matches: 8. Germline CDR1 reads LNHDA; CDR2 reads SQIVND (reference sequence). This chain uses TRBV19 with TRBJ1-5, with TRBD1 matching 8 bases. The sequencing used peripheral blood mononuclear cells (PBMCs), collected at baseline. This TCR derives from a human donor with classical Hodgkin lymphoma. CDR3: CASRDQGAQQPQHF. The CDR3 DNA follows: TGTGCCAGTAGGGATCAGGGGGCCCAACAGCCCCAGCATTTT.